This TCR beta chain was recovered during a study of T cell changes during pregnancy in multiple sclerosis. Germline CDR1 SGHTA, CDR2 FQGNSA. This CDR3 is 15 amino acids long. Trimming pared 1 base from V and 0 bases from J, leaving 4 bases between. This clone was seen a single time. Only in-frame clones appear in the TCRdb table, and some are missing; sequencing was by immunoSEQ multiplex PCR. This sample has roughly 70,000 clones; about 92% occur once, and the top ten carry approximately 2.8%. Sequenced here: peripheral blood, sampled in the third trimester of pregnancy. The receptor was isolated from a female donor in good health, enrolled as a control in a pregnancy study. The rearrangement uses TRBV7-2 and TRBJ1-6; D gene unclear. In nucleotides, the CDR3 is TGTGCCAGCAGCTTAGGGAGCTCCTATAATTCACCCCTCCACTTT. Encoded protein: CASSLGSSYNSPLHF.